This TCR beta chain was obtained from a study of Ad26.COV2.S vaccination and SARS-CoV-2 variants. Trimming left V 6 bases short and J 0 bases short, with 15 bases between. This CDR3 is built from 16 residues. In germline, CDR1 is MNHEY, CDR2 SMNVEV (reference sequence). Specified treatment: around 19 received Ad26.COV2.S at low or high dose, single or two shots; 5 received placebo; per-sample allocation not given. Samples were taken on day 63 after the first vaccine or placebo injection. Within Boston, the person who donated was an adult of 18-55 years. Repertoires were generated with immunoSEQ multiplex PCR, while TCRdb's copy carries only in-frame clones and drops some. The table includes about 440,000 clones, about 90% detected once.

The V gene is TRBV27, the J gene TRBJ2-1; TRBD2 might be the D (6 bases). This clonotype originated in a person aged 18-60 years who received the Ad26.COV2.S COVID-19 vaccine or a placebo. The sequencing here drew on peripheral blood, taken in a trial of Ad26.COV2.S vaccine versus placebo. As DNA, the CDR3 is TGTGCCAGCAGACTAAGTCCCGGGAGCTCCTACAATGAGCAGTTCTTC. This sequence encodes CASRLSPGSSYNEQFF.